The source of this TCR beta chain is a study of T cells in Graves' hyperthyroidism and ophthalmopathy. Template material for amplifying TCR beta CDR3 regions consisted of RNA transcripts. During a first-round RT-PCR of the TCR CDR3, the HTBI primer set was used. In TCRdb, the multiplex PCR reads were re-called with MiXCR into one record per CDR3 protein. This sample yields 50,000 to 75,000 distinct CDR3 sequences, of which less than 50% are seen a single time; around 11% belongs to the top ten. This clonotype came up many times. Germline CDR1 SGDLS, CDR2 YYNGEE. V shed 0 bases and J shed 7 bases, with 8 bases lying between them. This CDR3 comprises 13 residues.

The receptor was isolated from a woman aged 30 to 39 with Graves' ophthalmopathy. The sample was blood. The chain is built from TRBV9 and TRBJ2-1; the D is unclear. The CDR3 protein is CASSVAWANEQFF. The DNA of the CDR3 is TGTGCCAGCAGCGTAGCGTGGGCGAATGAGCAGTTCTTC.